The next 31 T cell receptor beta chains were all read from a single sample in a study of blood T cell repertoires in COVID-19. The repertoire was sequenced with immunoSEQ multiplex PCR; TCRdb's copy has only in-frame clones and lacks some. The sample comprises approximately 90,000 clones, 75% to 90% of which are singletons, and 15% to 20% rests with the top ten. The sequencing input was peripheral blood. The receptors derive from a woman older than 75 with acute or convalescent COVID-19.

The rearrangement links TRBV6-5 to TRBJ2-7; tentatively, D is TRBD1 (6 bases). V was clipped by 2 bases and J by 2 bases, with 13 bases between them. CDR1 and CDR2 (germline): MNHEY, SVGAGI. This CDR3 spans 15 amino acids. This CDR3 is CASSYTRTATYEQYF. In DNA, the CDR3 is TGTGCCAGCAGTTACACCCGGACAGCTACCTACGAGCAGTACTTC.

In this sample, this clone turned up a few times. The chain uses TRBV5-1 and TRBJ1-4; 10 bases are a match to TRBD1. The CDR3 is 16 amino acids. J gave up 7 bases and V 0 bases, and 6 bases lay outside the gene matches. Per germline, CDR1 SGHRS and CDR2 YFSETQ. The CDR3 coding sequence is TGCGCCAGCAGCTTGGCCCCGGGACAGGGGACTGAAAAACTGTTTTTT. It specifies CASSLAPGQGTEKLFF.

The chain couples TRBV5-1 to TRBJ2-5, with D possibly matching TRBD2 (6 bases). CDR1 and CDR2 from the germline V gene are SGHRS and YFSETQ. This CDR3 region has 15 residues. V gave up 1 base and J gave up 4 bases, with 14 bases separating them. The CDR3 loop is CASSLIPGGGETQYF. In DNA form, the CDR3 reads TGCGCCAGCAGCTTGATTCCTGGGGGAGGAGAGACCCAGTACTTC.

This chain uses TRBV7-9 with TRBJ2-1; TRBD2 matches at 7 bases. The CDR3 is 13 amino acids. The germline V gene encodes CDR1 SEHNR and CDR2 FQNEAQ (reference sequence). Losses at the gene ends were 4 bases for V and 9 bases for J; bases not matched to a gene: 6. The CDR3 bases are TGTGCCAGCAGCTCCCGGGGCGGGAGTGAGCAGTTCTTC. Protein: CASSSRGGSEQFF.

The J gene is TRBJ2-1, the V gene TRBV5-6; 13 nucleotides line up with TRBD2. V was pared by 4 bases and J by 0 bases, with 4 bases of the junction left unmatched. CDR3 length equals 17 residues. Germline V gives CDR1 SGHDT, CDR2 YYEEEE. DNA for the CDR3: TGTGCCAGCAGCAGGACTAGCGGGGGATTCTCCTACAATGAGCAGTTCTTC. Translating gives CASSRTSGGFSYNEQFF.

V usage is TRBV5-1 and J usage is TRBJ1-6, with D perhaps TRBD1 (6 bases). CDR1 and CDR2 from the germline V gene are SGHRS and YFSETQ. This CDR3 contains 14 residues. V was trimmed by 2 bases and J by 10 bases, leaving 13 bases between them. CDR3 DNA: TGCGCCAGCAGCTTCCCGGGGGGGCAATCACCCCTCCACTTT. This gives the protein CASSFPGGQSPLHF.

The chain combines TRBV18 with TRBJ1-5; 12 bases fit TRBD1. The CDR3 totals 14 residues. Germline V lookup: CDR1 KGHSH, CDR2 LQKENI. Losses at the gene ends were 6 bases for V and 3 bases for J; bases not matched to a gene: 0. The CDR3 bases are TGTGCCAGCTCGGGACAGGGGGCCAATCAGCCCCAGCATTTT. This codes for CASSGQGANQPQHF.

The rearrangement links TRBV27 to TRBJ2-3, with a possible D match to TRBD1 (5 bases). Germline CDR1 is MNHEY and CDR2 is SMNVEV (reference sequence). V was pared by 0 bases and J by 3 bases, with 13 bases between. The CDR3 loop spans 16 amino acids. Here the CDR3 DNA reads TGTGCCAGCAGTTTATCAGGGGTCCCCTTGACAGATACGCAGTATTTT. Amino acids: CASSLSGVPLTDTQYF.

The rearrangement uses TRBV11-2 and TRBJ1-2; TRBD1 aligns across 10 bases. The ends lost 5 bases at V and 4 bases at J; junction bases unmatched: 4. CDR3 size: 14 residues. Germline V CDR1 and CDR2: SGHAT, FQNNGV. This CDR3 is CASSLGQGLYGYTF. CDR3 nucleotide sequence: TGTGCCAGCAGCCTGGGACAGGGGCTCTATGGCTACACCTTC.

This clone was counted only a few times. The chain recombines TRBV5-1 with TRBJ2-6, with 8 bases fitting TRBD1. Germline lookup yields CDR1 SGHRS and CDR2 YFSETQ. V lost 1 base to trimming and J lost 3 bases; unmatched junction nucleotides: 6. The CDR3 runs 17 residues. The CDR3 is CASSLRDRFFGANVLTF. The CDR3 DNA reads as TGCGCCAGCAGCTTGAGGGACAGGTTCTTTGGGGCCAACGTCCTGACTTTC.

The genes are TRBV5-1 and TRBJ1-5; 7 bases are shared with TRBD1. This CDR3 comprises 18 residues. The germline gives CDR1 SGHRS, CDR2 YFSETQ. V shed 3 bases, J shed 3 bases, and the junction held 15 bases outside the gene matches. The CDR3 reads CASSSTDLQGSVNQPQHF. CDR3 coding DNA: TGCGCCAGCAGCTCCACCGATCTACAGGGGAGCGTCAATCAGCCCCAGCATTTT.

The rearrangement uses TRBV5-4 and TRBJ2-3; 12 bases agree with TRBD2. This CDR3 is 16 amino acids long. Trimming took 5 bases from V and 4 from J; bases not matched to a gene: 8. Germline CDR1 reads SGHNT; CDR2 reads YYREEE (reference sequence). Here the CDR3 DNA reads TGTGCCAGCAGGACTAGCGGGAGAGGTGGCGCAGATACGCAGTATTTT. Its translation: CASRTSGRGGADTQYF.

A few counts support this clone. The V call is TRBV7-9, the J call TRBJ1-4, with 7 bases fitting TRBD1. The germline CDR1 and CDR2 sequences are SEHNR and FQNEAQ (reference sequence). The V and J ends lost 2 bases and 8 bases, in that order; junction bases with no gene match: 5. This CDR3 has 14 residues. CDR3 protein: CASSLQTGREKLFF. The CDR3 region has the DNA TGTGCCAGCAGCTTACAGACAGGGAGGGAAAAACTGTTTTTT.

The chain combines TRBV5-1 with TRBJ1-4; D remains ambiguous. Between the trimmed V and J ends, which lost 1 base and 7 bases, there was a span of 20 bases. In germline, CDR1 is SGHRS, CDR2 YFSETQ. This CDR3 region has 17 residues. CDR3 in DNA: TGCGCCAGCAGCTTGACCCCGAGGTCCGTGCCGGGTGAAAAACTGTTTTTT. Amino acids: CASSLTPRSVPGEKLFF.

This clone was counted between two and nine times. CDR3 sequence: CASSLGQGNNEKLFF. In nucleotides, the CDR3 is TGTGCCAGCAGCTTGGGGCAGGGCAATAATGAAAAACTGTTTTTT. V usage is TRBV5-4 and J usage is TRBJ1-4; D is possibly TRBD1 (5 bases). This CDR3 contains 15 residues. V dropped 0 bases and J dropped 4 bases, with 10 bases sitting between them. Looked up from germline, CDR1 is SGHNT and CDR2 is YYREEE (reference sequence). Looking up the rest from reference TRBV5-4 and TRBJ1-4 gives the full variable domain: ETGVTQSPTHLIKTRGQQVTLRCSSQSGHNTVSWYQQALGQGPQFIFQYYREEENGRGNFPPRFSGLQFPNYSSELNVNALELDDSALYLCASSLGQGNNEKLFFGSGTQLSVL.

This chain links TRBV11-2 with TRBJ2-7; 12 bases fit TRBD2. The V gene end was trimmed by 2 bases and the J gene end by 2 bases; junction bases not matched to a gene: 10. This CDR3 has 18 residues. Germline V gene data show CDR1 as SGHAT and CDR2 as FQNNGV. CDR3 protein: CASSLTWTSGIFPYEQYF. CDR3 in DNA: TGTGCCAGCAGCTTAACCTGGACTAGCGGGATCTTCCCCTACGAGCAGTACTTC.

The chain carries TRBV18 and TRBJ2-7; 7 bases are a match to TRBD1. Germline values: CDR1 KGHSH, CDR2 LQKENI. V lost 3 bases and J lost 6; bases outside the gene matches: 8. The CDR3 is 14 amino acids. This CDR3 reads CASSPNRQGREQYF. The DNA of the CDR3 is TGTGCCAGCTCACCTAACCGACAGGGCCGCGAGCAGTACTTC.

This clone was recorded a few times. V usage is TRBV7-2 and J usage is TRBJ2-7, with TRBD2 matching 9 bases. The CDR3 has 15 residues. The V segment lost 0 bases and the J segment 1 base; nucleotides outside the gene matches: 1. The germline CDR1 and CDR2 sequences are SGHTA and FQGNSA. In DNA, the CDR3 is TGTGCCAGCAGCTTAGCTAGCGGGAGTTCCTACGAGCAGTACTTC. Its translation is CASSLASGSSYEQYF. Complete variable domain (other parts from reference TRBV7-2 and TRBJ2-7): GAGVSQSPSNKVTEKGKDVELRCDPISGHTALYWYRQSLGQGLEFLIYFQGNSAPDKSGLPSDRFSAERTGGSVSTLTIQRTQQEDSAVYLCASSLASGSSYEQYFGPGTRLTVT.

The chain is built from TRBV7-8 and TRBJ2-7; 7 nucleotides agree with TRBD1. Germline CDR1 is SGHVS and CDR2 is FQNEAQ. V shed 5 bases and J 3 bases; nucleotides not matched to a gene: 4. CDR3 length: 13 residues. The CDR3 is CASSVGQNYEQYF. The CDR3 DNA reads TGTGCCAGCAGCGTGGGACAGAACTACGAGCAGTACTTC.

This clone was picked up one time. The rearrangement uses TRBV2 and TRBJ2-7; D is possibly TRBD1 (6 bases). Germline V CDR1 and CDR2: SNHLY, FYNNEI. The CDR3 totals 12 residues. V was cut by 7 bases and J by 1 base, with 8 bases left in between. The CDR3 nucleotides read TGTGCCAGCACCAGGGGATCCTACGAGCAGTACTTC. Translated, it gives CASTRGSYEQYF.

This sequence joins TRBV3-1 (or the pseudogene TRBV3-2) and TRBJ2-1; perhaps TRBD2 as D (6 bases). This CDR3 is built from 15 residues. The V end was cut by 0 bases, the J end by 4 bases, with 10 bases between. From germline, CDR1 is LGHDT and CDR2 YNNKEL (reference sequence). The CDR3 nucleotides read TGTGCCAGCAGCCAAGATCCCGGACTATACAATGAGCAGTTCTTC. Encoded protein: CASSQDPGLYNEQFF.

The chain links TRBV5-1 to TRBJ1-1; tentatively, D is TRBD1 (5 bases). CDR3 size: 14 residues. The germline CDR1 and CDR2 sequences are SGHRS and YFSETQ. Trimming removed 3 bases at V and 3 bases at J, with 12 bases between. This CDR3 is CASSSLGEDTEAFF. The DNA for the CDR3 is TGCGCCAGCAGCTCTCTGGGGGAGGACACTGAAGCTTTCTTT.

The V and J genes are TRBV15 and TRBJ2-1; TRBD1 matches 7 bases. Trimming took 0 bases from V and 9 from J; bases not matched to a gene: 5. In germline, CDR1 is LNHNV, CDR2 YYDKDF (reference sequence). The CDR3 is 14 residues long. CDR3 DNA: TGTGCCACCAGCAGAGACAAGGGGGCTGGTGAGCAGTTCTTC. Translating it yields CATSRDKGAGEQFF.

The chain joins TRBV25-1 to TRBJ2-1; the match to TRBD2 covers 11 bases. The junction had 7 bases not matched to a gene; V was cut back by 3 bases and J by 3 bases. This CDR3 contains 17 residues. From germline, CDR1 is MGHDK and CDR2 SYGVNS. The CDR3 DNA sequence: TGTGCCAGCAGTGATGGGTTAACTAGCGGGAGCTACAATGAGCAGTTCTTC. This translates into CASSDGLTSGSYNEQFF. Complete variable domain (other parts from reference TRBV25-1 and TRBJ2-1): EADIYQTPRYLVIGTGKKITLECSQTMGHDKMYWYQQDPGMELHLIHYSYGVNSTEKGDLSSESTVSRIRTEHFPLTLESARPSHTSQYLCASSDGLTSGSYNEQFFGPGTRLTVL.

For the CDR3, the DNA is TGTGCCAGCAGTGAATGGGGAGGGACCTACGAGCAGTACTTC. This translates into CASSEWGGTYEQYF. The chain recombines TRBV25-1 with TRBJ2-7; 7 nucleotides line up with TRBD2. The CDR3 loop spans 14 amino acids. The germline V gene has CDR1 MGHDK and CDR2 SYGVNS. Losses at the gene ends were 1 base for V and 2 bases for J; bases not matched to a gene: 2.

V usage is TRBV6-5 and J usage is TRBJ2-1, with D tentatively TRBD2 (6 bases). Germline CDR1 is MNHEY and CDR2 is SVGAGI. The CDR3 loop spans 15 amino acids. Trimming removed 6 bases at V and 7 bases at J, with 19 bases between. The CDR3 region is CASSTRDRGRNEQFF. CDR3 nucleotides: TGTGCCAGCAGCACCCGGGACCGAGGGAGGAATGAGCAGTTCTTC.

The genes are TRBV18 and TRBJ1-1; D gene uncertain. Germline CDR1 reads KGHSH; CDR2 reads LQKENI. The CDR3 is made up of 15 amino acids. V was trimmed by 1 base and J by 1 base, leaving 10 bases between them. The CDR3 loop is CASSPRKQSNTEAFF. The CDR3, as DNA: TGTGCCAGCTCACCACGGAAACAGTCGAACACTGAAGCTTTCTTT.

This clone was seen a single time. V and J are TRBV7-9 and TRBJ1-1, with 8 bases aligning to TRBD1. The length of the CDR3 is 16 residues. Trimming cost V 4 bases and J 4 bases; bases outside gene matches: 11. Germline V gives CDR1 SEHNR, CDR2 FQNEAQ (reference sequence). CDR3 region: CASSSPRQGAGTEAFF. CDR3 in DNA: TGTGCCAGCAGCTCACCTCGGCAGGGGGCCGGCACTGAAGCTTTCTTT.

The chain combines TRBV6-5 with TRBJ2-3; 7 bases are a match to TRBD1. The CDR3 is made up of 15 amino acids. V trimming: 5 bases; J trimming: 3 bases; junction bases outside the gene matches: 8. Germline V CDR1 and CDR2: MNHEY, SVGAGI. The CDR3: CASSQNRGETDTQYF. The CDR3 bases are TGTGCCAGCAGTCAAAACAGGGGTGAGACAGATACGCAGTATTTT.

This clone was seen a handful of times. V is TRBV30 and J is TRBJ1-2, with D maybe TRBD1 (6 bases). This CDR3 has 14 residues. Germline values: CDR1 GTSNPN, CDR2 SVGIG (reference sequence). The V end lost 2 bases, the J end lost 4 bases, and 14 bases lay between the germline ends. DNA for the CDR3: TGTGCCTGGAGTAAGGGACAAAATTTCTATGGCTACACCTTC. Protein: CAWSKGQNFYGYTF.

CDR3 region: CATSPVLSLAGVNEQFF. CDR3 nucleotide sequence: TGTGCCACCAGCCCGGTTCTCTCCCTAGCGGGAGTCAATGAGCAGTTCTTC. This rearrangement joins TRBV15 to TRBJ2-1; 10 positions match TRBD2. J gave up 6 bases and V 5 bases, and 13 bases lay outside the gene matches. Germline V gene data show CDR1 as LNHNV and CDR2 as YYDKDF (reference sequence). The CDR3 is 17 residues long.